This entry features one TCR beta chain sequence. Its antigen is unknown. The study ran its PCR with 60 Vbeta and 13 Jbeta primers. The assay was immunoSEQ multiplex PCR, and TCRdb's table has in-frame clones only and misses some. Of about 150,000 clones listed, 65% to 80% are singletons. This sample was taken from a study of cytomegalovirus exposure and HLA in healthy donors. Germline CDR1 is LGHNT and CDR2 is FRNRAP. The V gene lost 0 bases and the J gene lost 8 bases, with 7 bases spanning the gap. This CDR3 region has 12 residues. General study results and limits: Some V segments, TRBV6-2 and TRBV6-3 among them, were indistinguishable and were therefore excluded. Associated with HLA alleles at 0.05 false discovery rate in a later analysis were over 15,000 TCR beta sequences. Published work reported that the classifier diagnosed cytomegalovirus status with high specificity and sensitivity. CMV serostatus stood as the only immune exposure information on hand.

This chain connects TRBV12-5 to TRBJ1-2; D gene ambiguous. The material sequenced was PBMCs. This clonotype was sampled from a human donor in good health. CDR3 protein: CASGLVERGYTF. The DNA of the CDR3 is TGTGCTAGTGGTTTGGTAGAGAGAGGCTACACCTTC.